Listed below are T cell receptor beta chains from one sample, sequenced in a study of Tregs in tolerant kidney transplant recipients. Assay used: immunoSEQ multiplex PCR; TCRdb lists only in-frame clones, some missing. The table records roughly 250,000 clones, 80% to 85% of them present only once. The sequenced material came from CD4+ T cells from blood. These receptors came from a human donor in good health. CDR3s include the opening cysteine and the closing phenylalanine or tryptophan. The D gene is left open where the match is weak. Some rows have no size entry. The others give once, few or many, or a class for an expanded clone.

j_call: TRBJ2-7; clone_size: .; d_call: .; v_call: TRBV19; cdr3_aa: CASRAEQVSYEQYF; cdr3_nt: TGTGCCAGTAGGGCTGAACAGGTCTCCTACGAGCAGTACTTC
j_call: TRBJ1-5; clone_size: .; d_call: TRBD1; v_call: TRBV5-1; cdr3_aa: CASSLGTGRYQPQHF; cdr3_nt: TGCGCCAGCAGCTTGGGGACAGGGAGGTATCAGCCCCAGCATTTT
j_call: TRBJ1-1; clone_size: .; d_call: .; v_call: TRBV11-3; cdr3_aa: CASSLWGGRTEAFF; cdr3_nt: TGTGCCAGCAGCTTATGGGGTGGAAGGACTGAAGCTTTCTTT
j_call: TRBJ1-1; clone_size: .; d_call: TRBD1; v_call: TRBV5-1; cdr3_aa: CASRVDRGGLVAFF; cdr3_nt: TGCGCCAGCAGGGTTGACAGGGGTGGTTTGGTGGCTTTCTTT
j_call: TRBJ1-4; clone_size: .; d_call: .; v_call: TRBV6-4; cdr3_aa: CASSDFPPGRRATNEKLFF; cdr3_nt: TGTGCCAGCAGTGACTTCCCCCCGGGGCGAAGGGCAACTAATGAAAAACTGTTTTTT
j_call: TRBJ1-2; clone_size: .; d_call: .; v_call: TRBV18; cdr3_aa: CASSPSPLGVNYGYTF; cdr3_nt: TGTGCCAGCTCACCATCCCCCCTAGGAGTTAACTATGGCTACACCTTC
j_call: TRBJ2-3; clone_size: .; d_call: TRBD2; v_call: TRBV4-2; cdr3_aa: CASSQDNGRELLDTQYF; cdr3_nt: TGTGCCAGCAGCCAAGATAATGGGCGGGAGTTACTCGATACGCAGTATTTT
j_call: TRBJ2-7; clone_size: .; d_call: .; v_call: TRBV6-5; cdr3_aa: CASSYSRDSYEQYF; cdr3_nt: TGTGCCAGCAGTTACTCCAGGGACTCCTACGAGCAGTACTTC
j_call: TRBJ1-2; clone_size: .; d_call: .; v_call: TRBV2; cdr3_aa: CASSLNRRPNYGYTF; cdr3_nt: TGTGCCAGCAGTTTAAACAGGAGACCTAACTATGGCTACACCTTC
j_call: TRBJ1-3; clone_size: .; d_call: TRBD1; v_call: TRBV10-3; cdr3_aa: CAIQGASAGNTIYF; cdr3_nt: TGTGCCATCCAGGGGGCCAGTGCTGGAAACACCATATATTTT
j_call: TRBJ2-2; clone_size: .; d_call: .; v_call: TRBV7-9; cdr3_aa: CASSLWSTGELFF; cdr3_nt: TGTGCCAGCAGCTTATGGTCCACCGGGGAGCTGTTTTTT
j_call: TRBJ1-2; clone_size: .; d_call: TRBD1; v_call: TRBV14; cdr3_aa: CASSPRDSYGYTF; cdr3_nt: TGTGCCAGCAGCCCCCGGGACAGCTATGGCTACACCTTC
j_call: TRBJ1-1; clone_size: .; d_call: .; v_call: TRBV4-1; cdr3_aa: CASSQPGQGKEDTEAFF; cdr3_nt: TGCGCCAGCAGCCAGCCCGGCCAGGGTAAAGAGGACACTGAAGCTTTCTTT
j_call: TRBJ2-7; clone_size: .; d_call: TRBD1; v_call: TRBV27; cdr3_aa: CASRGTAYEQYF; cdr3_nt: TGTGCCAGCAGGGGGACAGCCTACGAGCAGTACTTC
j_call: TRBJ2-7; clone_size: .; d_call: .; v_call: TRBV7-2; cdr3_aa: CASSTGIARTYEQYF; cdr3_nt: TGTGCCAGCAGCACCGGAATAGCGCGTACCTACGAGCAGTACTTC
j_call: TRBJ2-5; clone_size: once; d_call: .; v_call: TRBV7-9; cdr3_aa: CASSLAGVQETQYF; cdr3_nt: TGTGCCAGCAGCTTAGCAGGGGTTCAAGAGACCCAGTACTTC
j_call: TRBJ2-3; clone_size: few; d_call: TRBD2; v_call: TRBV4-1; cdr3_aa: CASSQVGAGGETQYF; cdr3_nt: TGCGCCAGCAGCCAAGTCGGAGCGGGAGGGGAGACGCAGTATTTT
j_call: TRBJ2-7; clone_size: .; d_call: .; v_call: TRBV10-2; cdr3_aa: CASSEPGGFYEQYF; cdr3_nt: TGCGCCAGCAGTGAGCCGGGGGGCTTTTACGAGCAGTACTTC
j_call: TRBJ2-7; clone_size: .; d_call: .; v_call: TRBV21-1; cdr3_aa: CASSKASARGEQYF; cdr3_nt: TGTGCCAGCAGCAAAGCTAGCGCCCGGGGGGAGCAGTACTTC
j_call: TRBJ1-2; clone_size: .; d_call: .; v_call: TRBV6-5; cdr3_aa: CASSYRRGQNGYTF; cdr3_nt: TGTGCCAGCAGTTACCGCAGGGGTCAGAATGGCTACACCTTC
j_call: TRBJ2-3; clone_size: .; d_call: TRBD2; v_call: TRBV5-1; cdr3_aa: CASSGRTSGRAKLADTQYF; cdr3_nt: TGCGCCAGCAGCGGGCGGACTAGCGGGAGGGCCAAGTTGGCAGATACGCAGTATTTT
j_call: TRBJ1-1; clone_size: .; d_call: .; v_call: TRBV7-9; cdr3_aa: CASSRGREAFF; cdr3_nt: TGTGCCAGCAGCCGGGGGCGCGAAGCTTTCTTT
j_call: TRBJ2-5; clone_size: once; d_call: TRBD1; v_call: TRBV5-4; cdr3_aa: CASRLDRGRAETQYF; cdr3_nt: TGTGCCAGCAGGTTAGACAGGGGGCGCGCAGAGACCCAGTACTTC
j_call: TRBJ2-4; clone_size: .; d_call: TRBD2; v_call: TRBV4-2; cdr3_aa: CASSQGWDYKAKNIQYF; cdr3_nt: TGTGCCAGCAGCCAAGGTTGGGACTACAAAGCCAAAAACATTCAGTACTTC
j_call: TRBJ2-3; clone_size: few; d_call: .; v_call: TRBV30; cdr3_aa: CAWTVTGGGPDTQYF; cdr3_nt: TGTGCCTGGACCGTAACAGGAGGGGGCCCAGATACGCAGTATTTT
j_call: TRBJ1-1; clone_size: .; d_call: .; v_call: TRBV5-1; cdr3_aa: CASSMVTRGNTEAFF; cdr3_nt: TGCGCCAGCAGCATGGTTACAAGGGGGAACACTGAAGCTTTCTTT
j_call: TRBJ2-7; clone_size: .; d_call: .; v_call: TRBV10-1; cdr3_aa: CASSESGAYEQYF; cdr3_nt: TGCGCCAGCAGTGAGTCGGGCGCCTACGAGCAGTACTTC
j_call: TRBJ1-3; clone_size: .; d_call: .; v_call: TRBV7-9; cdr3_aa: CASSPKNFSSGNTIYF; cdr3_nt: TGTGCCAGCAGCCCCAAAAATTTCAGCTCTGGAAACACCATATATTTT
j_call: TRBJ1-4; clone_size: .; d_call: .; v_call: TRBV7-2; cdr3_aa: CASSLTGFYEKLFF; cdr3_nt: TGTGCCAGCAGCTTGACAGGATTTTATGAAAAACTGTTTTTT